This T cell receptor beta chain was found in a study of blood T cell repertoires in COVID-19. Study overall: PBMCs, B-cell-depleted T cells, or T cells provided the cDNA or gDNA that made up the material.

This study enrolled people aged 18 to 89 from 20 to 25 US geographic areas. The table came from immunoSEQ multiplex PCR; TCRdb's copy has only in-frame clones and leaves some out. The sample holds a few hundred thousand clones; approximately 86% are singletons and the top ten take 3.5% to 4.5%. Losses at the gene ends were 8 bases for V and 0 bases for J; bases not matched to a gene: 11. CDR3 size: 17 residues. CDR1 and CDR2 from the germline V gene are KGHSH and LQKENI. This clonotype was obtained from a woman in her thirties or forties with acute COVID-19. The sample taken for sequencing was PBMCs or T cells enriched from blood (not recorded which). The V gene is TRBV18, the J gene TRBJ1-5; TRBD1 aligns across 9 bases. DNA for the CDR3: TGTGCCAGCGCCGCTTTGGACAGGGGTAATAGCAATCAGCCCCAGCATTTT. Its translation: CASAALDRGNSNQPQHF.